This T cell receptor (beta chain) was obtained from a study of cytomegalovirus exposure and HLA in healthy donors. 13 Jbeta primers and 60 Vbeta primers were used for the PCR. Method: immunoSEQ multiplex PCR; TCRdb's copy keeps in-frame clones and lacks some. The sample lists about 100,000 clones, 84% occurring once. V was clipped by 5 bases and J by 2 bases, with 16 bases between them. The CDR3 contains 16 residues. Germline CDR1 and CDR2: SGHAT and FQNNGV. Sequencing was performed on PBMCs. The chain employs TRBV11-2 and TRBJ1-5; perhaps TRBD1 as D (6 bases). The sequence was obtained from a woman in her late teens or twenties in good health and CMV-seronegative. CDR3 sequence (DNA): TGTGCCAGCAGCCCCAGAGGGGGGGCGGGCAATCAGCCCCAGCATTTT. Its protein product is CASSPRGGAGNQPQHF. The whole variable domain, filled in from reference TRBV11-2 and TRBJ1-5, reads EAGVAQSPRYKIIEKRQSVAFWCNPISGHATLYWYQQILGQGPKLLIQFQNNGVVDDSQLPKDRFSAERLKGVDSTLKIQPAKLEDSAVYLCASSPRGGAGNQPQHFGDGTRLSIL.